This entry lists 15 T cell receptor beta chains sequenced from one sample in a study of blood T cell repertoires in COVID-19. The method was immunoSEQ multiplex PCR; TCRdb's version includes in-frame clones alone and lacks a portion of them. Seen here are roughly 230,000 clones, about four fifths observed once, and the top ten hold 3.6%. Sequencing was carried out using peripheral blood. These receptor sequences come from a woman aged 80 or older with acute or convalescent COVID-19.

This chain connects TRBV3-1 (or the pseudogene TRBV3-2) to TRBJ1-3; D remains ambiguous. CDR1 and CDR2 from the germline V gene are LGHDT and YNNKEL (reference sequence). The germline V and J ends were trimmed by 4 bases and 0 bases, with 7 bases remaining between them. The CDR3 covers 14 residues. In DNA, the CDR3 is TGTGCCAGCAGCCTCCGGGACTCTGGAAACACCATATATTTT. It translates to CASSLRDSGNTIYF.

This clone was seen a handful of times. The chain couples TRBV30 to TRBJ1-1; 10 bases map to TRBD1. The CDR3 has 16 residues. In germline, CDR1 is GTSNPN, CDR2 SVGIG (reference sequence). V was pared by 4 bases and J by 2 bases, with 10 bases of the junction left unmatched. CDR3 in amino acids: CAWTSGTGEGNTEAFF. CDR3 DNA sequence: TGTGCCTGGACTTCGGGGACAGGGGAAGGTAACACTGAAGCTTTCTTT. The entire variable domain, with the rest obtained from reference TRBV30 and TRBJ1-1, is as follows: SQTIHQWPATLVQPVGSPLSLECTVEGTSNPNLYWYRQAAGRGLQLLFYSVGIGQISSEVPQNLSASRPQDRQFILSSKKLLLSDSGFYLCAWTSGTGEGNTEAFFGQGTRLTVV.

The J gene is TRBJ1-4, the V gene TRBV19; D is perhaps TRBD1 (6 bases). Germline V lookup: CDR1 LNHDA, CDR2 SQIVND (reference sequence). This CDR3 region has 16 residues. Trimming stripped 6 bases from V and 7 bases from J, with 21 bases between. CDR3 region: CASRERSGGAGEKLFF. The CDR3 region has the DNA TGTGCCAGTAGGGAACGGTCGGGGGGCGCGGGTGAAAAACTGTTTTTT.

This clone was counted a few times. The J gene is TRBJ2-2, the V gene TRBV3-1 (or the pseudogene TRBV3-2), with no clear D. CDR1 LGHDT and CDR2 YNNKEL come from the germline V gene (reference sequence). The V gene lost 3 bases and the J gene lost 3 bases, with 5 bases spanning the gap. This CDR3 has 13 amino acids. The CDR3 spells CASSHDYTGELFF. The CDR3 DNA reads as TGTGCCAGCAGCCACGACTACACCGGGGAGCTGTTTTTT.

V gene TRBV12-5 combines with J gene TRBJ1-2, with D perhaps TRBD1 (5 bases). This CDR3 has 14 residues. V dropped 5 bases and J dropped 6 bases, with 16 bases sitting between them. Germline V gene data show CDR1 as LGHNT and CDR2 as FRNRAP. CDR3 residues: CASGANPGGHGYTF. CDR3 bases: TGTGCTAGTGGTGCAAATCCGGGGGGTCATGGCTACACCTTC.

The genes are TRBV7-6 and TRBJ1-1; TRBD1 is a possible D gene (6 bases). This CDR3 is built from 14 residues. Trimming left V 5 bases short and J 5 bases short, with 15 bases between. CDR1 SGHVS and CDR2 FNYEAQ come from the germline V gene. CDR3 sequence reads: CASSPRQGRTEAFF. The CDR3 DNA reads TGTGCCAGCAGCCCTCGGCAGGGGCGTACTGAAGCTTTCTTT.

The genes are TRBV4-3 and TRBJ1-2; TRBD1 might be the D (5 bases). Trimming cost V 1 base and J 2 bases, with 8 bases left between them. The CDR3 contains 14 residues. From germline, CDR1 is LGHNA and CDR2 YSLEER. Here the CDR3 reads CASSQVSGNYGYTF. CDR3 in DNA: TGCGCCAGCAGCCAAGTTTCAGGGAACTATGGCTACACCTTC.

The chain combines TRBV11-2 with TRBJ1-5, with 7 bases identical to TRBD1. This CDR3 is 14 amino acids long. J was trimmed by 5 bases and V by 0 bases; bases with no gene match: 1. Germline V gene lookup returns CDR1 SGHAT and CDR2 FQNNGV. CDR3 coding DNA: TGTGCCAGCAGCTTAGATCAGGGGGATCAGCCCCAGCATTTT. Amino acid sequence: CASSLDQGDQPQHF.

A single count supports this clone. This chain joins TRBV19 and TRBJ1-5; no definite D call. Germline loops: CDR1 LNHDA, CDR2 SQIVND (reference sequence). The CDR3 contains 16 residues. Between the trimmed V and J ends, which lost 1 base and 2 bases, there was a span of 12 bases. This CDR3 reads CASSIGRRSGNQPQHF. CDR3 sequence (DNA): TGTGCCAGTAGTATAGGCCGGCGGTCGGGCAATCAGCCCCAGCATTTT.

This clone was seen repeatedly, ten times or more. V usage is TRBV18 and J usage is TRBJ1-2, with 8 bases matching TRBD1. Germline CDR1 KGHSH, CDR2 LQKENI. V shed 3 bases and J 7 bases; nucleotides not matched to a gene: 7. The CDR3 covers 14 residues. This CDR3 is CASSPGQGEIGYTF. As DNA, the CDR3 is TGTGCCAGCTCACCCGGACAGGGTGAAATTGGCTACACCTTC. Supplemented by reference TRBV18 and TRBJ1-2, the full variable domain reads NAGVMQNPRHLVRRRGQEARLRCSPMKGHSHVYWYRQLPEEGLKFMVYLQKENIIDESGMPKERFSAEFPKEGPSILRIQQVVRGDSAAYFCASSPGQGEIGYTFGSGTRLTVV.

The CDR3 loop reads CASSPRGGNTEAFF. DNA for the CDR3: TGTGCCAGCAGCCCTCGGGGAGGGAACACTGAAGCTTTCTTT. The chain links TRBV4-2 to TRBJ1-1; D is unresolved. The V and J ends lost 4 bases and 1 base respectively, with 10 bases between them. The CDR3 runs to 14 residues. CDR1 and CDR2 from the germline V gene are LGHNA and YNFKEQ.

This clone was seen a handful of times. This CDR3 reads CASSLGGALSPLHF. The CDR3 bases are TGTGCCAGCAGCTTAGGGGGGGCCCTTTCACCCCTCCACTTT. The genes are TRBV7-3 and TRBJ1-6; D may be TRBD1 (6 bases). Germline loops: CDR1 SGHTA, CDR2 FQGTGA. The ends were cut back, 2 bases at V and 9 bases at J, with 11 bases in the middle. This CDR3 region has 14 residues.

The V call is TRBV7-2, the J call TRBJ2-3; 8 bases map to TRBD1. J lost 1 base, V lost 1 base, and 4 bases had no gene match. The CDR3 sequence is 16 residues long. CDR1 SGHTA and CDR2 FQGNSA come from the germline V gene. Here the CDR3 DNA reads TGTGCCAGCAGCTTAGGCAGGGACAGGCGCACAGATACGCAGTATTTT. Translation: CASSLGRDRRTDTQYF.

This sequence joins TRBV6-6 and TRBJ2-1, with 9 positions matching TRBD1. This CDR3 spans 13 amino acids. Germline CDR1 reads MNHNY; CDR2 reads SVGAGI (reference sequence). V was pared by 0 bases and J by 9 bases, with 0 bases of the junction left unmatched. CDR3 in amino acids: CASSYSTGGEQFF. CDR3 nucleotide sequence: TGTGCCAGCAGTTACTCGACAGGGGGTGAGCAGTTCTTC.

The CDR3 spells CASSQDSGSEQFF. The CDR3 bases are TGCGCCAGCAGCCAAGATTCAGGCAGTGAGCAGTTCTTC. V usage is TRBV4-1 and J usage is TRBJ2-1; D ambiguous. From germline, CDR1 is MGHRA and CDR2 YSYEKL. Trimming stripped 0 bases from V and 9 bases from J, with 9 bases between. This CDR3 is built from 13 residues.